This entry lists 15 T cell receptor beta chains sequenced from one sample in a study of beta chain features in type 1 diabetes. Sequenced material consisted of expressed TCRB transcripts (all of the isolated RNA was reverse transcribed). Profiled with immunoSEQ multiplex PCR; TCRdb holds only in-frame clones, not every one. The sample lists roughly 370,000 clones, approximately 13% occurring once. The sequencing sample was made of naive CD4+ T cells from blood. These receptors were taken from a man between 25 and 39 years old in good health.

In its sample, this clone was seen a few times. V is TRBV29-1 and J is TRBJ2-3; D gene ambiguous. Trimming left V 2 bases short and J 7 bases short, with 7 bases between. This CDR3 is 11 amino acids long. Looked up from germline, CDR1 is SQVTM and CDR2 is ANQGSEA. CDR3 amino acids: CSVEFGNTQYF. The CDR3 DNA is TGCAGCGTTGAATTCGGTAATACGCAGTATTTT.

The chain employs TRBV10-1 and TRBJ2-7; 9 positions match TRBD1. Trimming took 3 bases from V and 3 from J; bases not matched to a gene: 3. Germline V gene lookup returns CDR1 WNHNN and CDR2 SYGVQD (reference sequence). CDR3 length equals 14 residues. CDR3 nucleotide sequence: TGCGCCAGCAGTGACACGGACAGGGGCTACGAGCAGTACTTC. Protein sequence: CASSDTDRGYEQYF.

This clone was counted between two and nine times. This chain uses TRBV29-1 with TRBJ2-5, with D perhaps given as TRBD1 or TRBD2 (5 bases each). This CDR3 spans 15 amino acids. Germline V gene lookup returns CDR1 SQVTM and CDR2 ANQGSEA. Trimming cost V 2 bases and J 2 bases, with 15 bases left between them. This CDR3 reads CSVEKGSLGQETQYF. In DNA form, the CDR3 reads TGCAGCGTTGAAAAGGGGAGCCTGGGGCAAGAGACCCAGTACTTC.

V is TRBV7-2 and J is TRBJ1-2, with D possibly being TRBD1 (5 bases). CDR3 length: 15 amino acids. Germline lookup yields CDR1 SGHTA and CDR2 FQGNSA. V lost 6 bases to trimming and J lost 4 bases, with 18 bases between them. CDR3 in amino acids: CASSLPGPRSYGYTF. In nucleotides, the CDR3 is TGTGCCAGCAGTCTACCGGGACCCCGATCCTATGGCTACACCTTC.

The J gene is TRBJ2-3, the V gene TRBV30, with 9 bases lining up with TRBD1. This CDR3 region has 15 residues. The germline V gene encodes CDR1 GTSNPN and CDR2 SVGIG (reference sequence). V dropped 0 bases and J dropped 6; count of bases not matched to a gene: 7. CDR3 in amino acids: CAWSVSGTGPDTQYF. CDR3 nucleotides: TGTGCCTGGAGTGTCAGTGGGACAGGGCCCGATACGCAGTATTTT.

This chain uses TRBV10-3 with TRBJ2-7; D not resolved. Germline values: CDR1 ENHRY, CDR2 SYGVKD. The germline V and J ends were trimmed by 1 base and 6 bases, with 19 bases remaining between them. The CDR3 runs 16 residues. The CDR3 nucleotides read TGTGCCATCAGTGAGTTTAAGGACCGCTCCAGGAGCGAGCAGTACGTC. As protein: CAISEFKDRSRSEQYV.

The table lists this clone with a few counts. This chain links TRBV29-1 with TRBJ2-1; 10 nucleotides align to TRBD1. CDR1 SQVTM and CDR2 ANQGSEA come from the germline V gene. J gave up 5 bases and V 6 bases, and 7 bases lay outside the gene matches. This CDR3 is 14 amino acids long. CDR3 nucleotide sequence: TGCAGCGTAAAGTCCGGGACAGGGGACAATGAGCAGTTCTTC. Translating gives CSVKSGTGDNEQFF.

The chain links TRBV7-9 to TRBJ2-2; D possibly corresponds to TRBD1 (6 bases). The CDR3 is 15 amino acids. V lost 4 bases and J lost 2, with 11 bases in between. The germline V gene has CDR1 SEHNR and CDR2 FQNEAQ (reference sequence). In DNA form, the CDR3 reads TGTGCCAGCAGCTCGAGACAGGCAAACACCGGGGAGCTGTTTTTT. Its protein is CASSSRQANTGELFF.

The chain recombines TRBV2 with TRBJ1-2, with D uncertain. CDR1 and CDR2 (germline): SNHLY, FYNNEI. The V gene lost 3 bases and the J gene lost 2 bases, with 7 bases spanning the gap. The CDR3 is 13 residues long. CDR3 nucleotide sequence: TGTGCCAGCAGTGACGGATTAAACTATGGCTACACCTTC. Residues: CASSDGLNYGYTF. The variable domain in full, completed from reference TRBV2 and TRBJ1-2, reads EPEVTQTPSHQVTQMGQEVILRCVPISNHLYFYWYRQILGQKVEFLVSFYNNEISEKSEIFDDQFSVERPDGSNFTLKIRSTKLEDSAMYFCASSDGLNYGYTFGSGTRLTVV.

This clone appeared a few times. The J gene is TRBJ2-1, the V gene TRBV9; D not certain. Trimming left V 0 bases short and J 5 bases short, with 15 bases between. Germline CDR1 reads SGDLS; CDR2 reads YYNGEE. This CDR3 region has 16 residues. The CDR3 protein is CASSVAIRLGDNEQFF. CDR3 nucleotides: TGTGCCAGCAGCGTAGCTATTAGGCTAGGAGACAATGAGCAGTTCTTC.

This chain connects TRBV7-8 to TRBJ1-2; D is ambiguous. V gave up 3 bases and J gave up 0 bases, with 8 bases separating them. CDR1 SGHVS and CDR2 FQNEAQ come from the germline V gene. The CDR3 consists of 14 residues. CDR3 loop: CASSLGNSNYGYTF. CDR3 coding DNA: TGTGCCAGCAGCTTGGGGAATTCTAACTATGGCTACACCTTC.

In its sample, this clone was seen a few times. V and J are TRBV14 and TRBJ2-3, with D possibly TRBD1 on 5 matching bases. Germline CDR1 reads SGHDN; CDR2 reads FVKESK. With 2 bases removed from V and 1 base from J, the gap between germline ends came to 13 bases. This CDR3 has 16 amino acids. The CDR3 reads CASSQRQGVRTDTQYF. The CDR3 DNA sequence: TGTGCCAGCAGCCAACGTCAGGGCGTGCGCACAGATACGCAGTATTTT.

This clone was observed a handful of times. The J gene is TRBJ1-1, the V gene TRBV14, with unresolved D. Looked up from germline, CDR1 is SGHDN and CDR2 is FVKESK. V dropped 1 base and J dropped 7 bases, with 4 bases sitting between them. CDR3 size: 11 residues. Here the CDR3 DNA reads TGTGCCAGCAGCCAAGCCCTTGAAGCTTTCTTT. Its translation is CASSQALEAFF.

The chain joins TRBV4-1 to TRBJ1-5; D is undetermined. Germline loops: CDR1 MGHRA, CDR2 YSYEKL. V was cut by 0 bases and J by 4 bases, with 13 bases left in between. The CDR3 runs to 16 residues. The CDR3 DNA is TGCGCCAGCAGCCAAGATCGGGCCATGAGAAATCAGCCCCAGCATTTT. It specifies CASSQDRAMRNQPQHF.

This clone was observed a handful of times. Other DNA sequences in the same sample also yield this CDR3. This chain joins TRBV7-2 and TRBJ2-5; D might be TRBD2 (5 bases). CDR1 is SGHTA and CDR2 is FQGNSA in the germline V gene. V lost 2 bases, J lost 4 bases, and 8 bases lay in between. The CDR3 is 13 amino acids. The CDR3 DNA sequence: TGTGCCAGCAGCTTATCAGGAGGAGAGACCCAGTACTTC. It specifies CASSLSGGETQYF.